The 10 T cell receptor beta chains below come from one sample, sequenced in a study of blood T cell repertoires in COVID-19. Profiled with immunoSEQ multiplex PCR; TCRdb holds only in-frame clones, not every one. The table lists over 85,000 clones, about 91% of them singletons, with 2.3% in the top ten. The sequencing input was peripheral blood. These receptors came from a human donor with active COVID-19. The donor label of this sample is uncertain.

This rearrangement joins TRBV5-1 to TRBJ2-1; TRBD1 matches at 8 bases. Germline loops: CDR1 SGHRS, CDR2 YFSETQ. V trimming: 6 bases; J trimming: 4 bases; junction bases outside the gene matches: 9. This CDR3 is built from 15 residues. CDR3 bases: TGCGCCAGCAACCCTCGGGACAGGAGTTACAATGAGCAGTTCTTC. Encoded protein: CASNPRDRSYNEQFF.

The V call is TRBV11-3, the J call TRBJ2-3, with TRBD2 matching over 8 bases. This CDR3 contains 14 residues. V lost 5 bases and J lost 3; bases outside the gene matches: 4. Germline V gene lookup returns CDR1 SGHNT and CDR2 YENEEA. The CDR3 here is CASSRLAGTDTQYF. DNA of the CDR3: TGTGCCAGCAGCCGGCTAGCGGGTACAGATACGCAGTATTTT.

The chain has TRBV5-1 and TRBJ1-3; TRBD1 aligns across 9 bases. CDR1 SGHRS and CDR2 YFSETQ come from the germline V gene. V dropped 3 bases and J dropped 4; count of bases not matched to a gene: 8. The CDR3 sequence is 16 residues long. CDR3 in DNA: TGCGCCAGCAGCTGGACACAGGGGGCGGCGGGAAACACCATATATTTT. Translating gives CASSWTQGAAGNTIYF.

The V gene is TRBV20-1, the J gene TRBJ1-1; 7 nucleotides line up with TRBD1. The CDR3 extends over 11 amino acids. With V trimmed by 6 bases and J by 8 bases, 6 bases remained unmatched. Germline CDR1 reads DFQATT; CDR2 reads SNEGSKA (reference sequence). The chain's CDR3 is CSAALGQEAFF. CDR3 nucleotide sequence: TGCAGTGCGGCTCTGGGACAGGAAGCTTTCTTT.

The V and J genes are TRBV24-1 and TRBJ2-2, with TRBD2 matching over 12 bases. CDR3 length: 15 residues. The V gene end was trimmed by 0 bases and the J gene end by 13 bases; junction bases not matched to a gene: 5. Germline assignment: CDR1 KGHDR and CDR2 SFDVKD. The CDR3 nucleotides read TGTGCCACCAGTGATTTGACTAGCGGGGGGTTTCGGCTGTTTTTT. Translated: CATSDLTSGGFRLFF.

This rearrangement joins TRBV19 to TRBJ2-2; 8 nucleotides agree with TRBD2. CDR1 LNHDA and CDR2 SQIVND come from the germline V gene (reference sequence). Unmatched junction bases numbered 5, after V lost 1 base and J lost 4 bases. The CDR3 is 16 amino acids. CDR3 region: CASSIVSGLATGELFF. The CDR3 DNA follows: TGTGCCAGTAGTATAGTTTCTGGACTAGCCACCGGGGAGCTGTTTTTT.

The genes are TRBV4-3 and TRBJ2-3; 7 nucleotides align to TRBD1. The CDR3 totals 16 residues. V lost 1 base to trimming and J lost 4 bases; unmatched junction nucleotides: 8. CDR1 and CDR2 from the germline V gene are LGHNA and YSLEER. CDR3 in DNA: TGCGCCAGCAGCCAAGGCGTAGGGGGCGACTCAGATACGCAGTATTTT. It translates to CASSQGVGGDSDTQYF.

CDR3 sequence: CASSEQIQETQYF. CDR3 DNA: TGCGCCAGCAGTGAGCAGATCCAAGAGACCCAGTACTTC. The chain employs TRBV10-1 and TRBJ2-5; D unresolved. Germline CDR1 is WNHNN and CDR2 is SYGVQD (reference sequence). The CDR3 totals 13 residues. V was pared by 2 bases and J by 1 base, with 5 bases between.

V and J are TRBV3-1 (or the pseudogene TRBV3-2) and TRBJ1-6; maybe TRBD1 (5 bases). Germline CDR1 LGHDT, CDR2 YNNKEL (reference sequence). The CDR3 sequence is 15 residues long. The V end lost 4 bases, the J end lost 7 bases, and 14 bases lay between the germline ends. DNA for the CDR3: TGTGCCAGCAGCCGAGACCGGGACTCAAATTCACCCCTCCACTTT. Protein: CASSRDRDSNSPLHF.

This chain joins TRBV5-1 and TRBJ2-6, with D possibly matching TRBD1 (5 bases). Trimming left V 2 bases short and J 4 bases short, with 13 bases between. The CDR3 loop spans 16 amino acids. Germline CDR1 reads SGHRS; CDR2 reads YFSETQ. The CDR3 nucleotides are TGCGCCAGCAGCTTTACCGGCAGGGAAGGGGCCAACGTCCTGACTTTC. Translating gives CASSFTGREGANVLTF.